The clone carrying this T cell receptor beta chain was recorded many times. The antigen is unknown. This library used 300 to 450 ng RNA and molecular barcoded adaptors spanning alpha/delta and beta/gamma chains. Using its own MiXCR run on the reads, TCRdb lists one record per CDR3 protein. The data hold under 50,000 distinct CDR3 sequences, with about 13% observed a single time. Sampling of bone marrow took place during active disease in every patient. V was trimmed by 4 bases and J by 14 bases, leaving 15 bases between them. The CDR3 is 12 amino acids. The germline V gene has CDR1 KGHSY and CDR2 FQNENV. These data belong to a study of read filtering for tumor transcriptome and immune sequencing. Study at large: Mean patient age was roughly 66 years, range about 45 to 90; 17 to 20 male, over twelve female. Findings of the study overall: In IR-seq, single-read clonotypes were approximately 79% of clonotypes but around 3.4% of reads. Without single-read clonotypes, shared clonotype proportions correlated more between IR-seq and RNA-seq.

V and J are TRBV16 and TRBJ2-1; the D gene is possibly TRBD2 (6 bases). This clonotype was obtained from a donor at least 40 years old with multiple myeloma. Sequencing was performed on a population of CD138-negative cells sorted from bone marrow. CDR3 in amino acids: CASSPTGDSKFF. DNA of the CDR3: TGTGCCAGCAGCCCCACGGGGGATAGTAAGTTCTTC.